These 7 T cell receptor beta chains originate from one sample sequenced in a study of blood T cell repertoires in COVID-19. The assay was immunoSEQ multiplex PCR, and TCRdb's table has in-frame clones only and misses some. Counted here are approximately 69,000 clones, around 88% occurring once; the ten biggest clones make up 9.5% to 15%. Sample: peripheral blood. These receptors were obtained from a human donor in a cohort sampled during active COVID-19.

The chain combines TRBV4-3 with TRBJ2-3, with 11 nucleotides matching TRBD1. The CDR3 consists of 16 residues. V lost 4 bases to trimming and J lost 3 bases; unmatched junction nucleotides: 6. Germline V gene sequence: CDR1 LGHNA, CDR2 YSLEER. CDR3 DNA sequence: TGCGCCAGCAGCCTCAGCGGACAGGGGGCAACAGATACGCAGTATTTT. Translating gives CASSLSGQGATDTQYF.

The sample holds one count of this clone. The CDR3 DNA reads TGTGCCAGTAGTGGGACAGGTTACGAAAATTCACCCCTCCACTTT. This sequence encodes CASSGTGYENSPLHF. The chain uses TRBV19 and TRBJ1-6; 8 nucleotides match TRBD1. The CDR3 spans 15 residues. J gave up 7 bases and V 5 bases, and 7 bases lay outside the gene matches. Germline CDR1 is LNHDA and CDR2 is SQIVND (reference sequence).

CDR3 nucleotide sequence: TGTGCCAGTAGTCCAGGGACAGCCACCGGGGAGCTGTTTTTT. This gives the protein CASSPGTATGELFF. The chain links TRBV19 to TRBJ2-2; 7 bases fit TRBD1. Germline V CDR1 and CDR2: LNHDA, SQIVND (reference sequence). The ends lost 5 bases at V and 4 bases at J; junction bases unmatched: 4. The CDR3 extends over 14 amino acids.

The rearrangement joins TRBV6-5 to TRBJ1-6, with a weak D call TRBD1 (6 bases). The CDR3 has 16 amino acids. The V and J ends lost 2 bases and 4 bases respectively, with 12 bases between them. Germline CDR1 MNHEY, CDR2 SVGAGI. The CDR3 loop is CASSYRQDPYNSPLHF. The CDR3 DNA reads as TGTGCCAGCAGTTACAGACAGGACCCTTATAATTCACCCCTCCACTTT.

The chain uses TRBV7-6 and TRBJ2-5, with 9 bases fitting TRBD1. CDR1 is SGHVS and CDR2 is FNYEAQ in the germline V gene. The CDR3 runs 16 residues. Germline trimming cut 1 base from V and 2 bases from J; bases unmatched to any gene: 5. CDR3 in amino acids: CASSLDRGRLQETQYF. The CDR3 nucleotides read TGTGCCAGCAGCTTAGACAGGGGGCGGCTTCAAGAGACCCAGTACTTC.

CDR3 bases: TGTGCCAGCAGCGACGGACAGGAACGAAGTGAGCAGTTCTTC. This sequence encodes CASSDGQERSEQFF. This chain links TRBV6-4 with TRBJ2-1; 7 nucleotides match TRBD1. This CDR3 is built from 14 residues. The ends lost 6 bases at V and 9 bases at J; junction bases unmatched: 11. Per germline, CDR1 MRHNA and CDR2 SNTAGT.

V and J are TRBV7-2 and TRBJ2-5, with 7 bases lining up with TRBD1. CDR1 is SGHTA and CDR2 is FQGNSA in the germline V gene. The V gene end was trimmed by 3 bases and the J gene end by 5 bases; junction bases not matched to a gene: 9. This CDR3 is built from 15 residues. CDR3 DNA sequence: TGTGCCAGCAGCTTCGTTCCAGGGGGACGGGAGACCCAGTACTTC. This codes for CASSFVPGGRETQYF.